The 23 T cell receptor beta chains listed next were all sequenced from one sample in a study of molecular identifiers for immune sequencing clone quantification. TCRdb itself ran the PCR reads through MiXCR, one entry per CDR3 protein. The repertoire holds about 640,000 distinct CDR3 sequences, with 15% to 20% as singletons. The sample was naive CD8+ T cells from blood, with Jurkat cell RNA spiked in. Subset of the sample: FACS-sorted CD8+CD4-CCR7+CD45RA+ naive T cells. These receptors all come from a human donor in good health. Some libraries in this study had Jurkat cell RNA spiked in.

This clonotype was found many times. Here the CDR3 reads CSAQDADSSTDTQYF. DNA of the CDR3: TGCAGTGCCCAGGATGCGGACTCTAGCACAGATACGCAGTATTTT. V usage is TRBV20-1 and J usage is TRBJ2-3, with TRBD2 as a possible D gene (5 bases). Germline CDR1 and CDR2: DFQATT and SNEGSKA (reference sequence). This CDR3 contains 15 residues. The V and J ends lost 6 bases and 0 bases respectively, with 16 bases between them.

In this sample, this clonotype turned up many times. CDR3 amino acids: CASSQEAGLATGELFF. CDR3 in DNA: TGCGCCAGCAGCCAAGAGGCGGGACTAGCCACCGGGGAGCTGTTTTTT. The rearrangement links TRBV4-3 to TRBJ2-2; 9 nucleotides agree with TRBD2. CDR3 length: 16 residues. Germline CDR1 is LGHNA and CDR2 is YSLEER. V lost 0 bases and J lost 4; bases outside the gene matches: 3.

The chain combines TRBV28 with TRBJ1-2; D gene unclear. The CDR3 runs to 13 residues. In germline, CDR1 is MDHEN, CDR2 SYDVKM. Trimming cost V 3 bases and J 5 bases, with 10 bases left between them. CDR3 in DNA: TGTGCCAGCAGTTTGCAGGTGGGGTATGGCTACACCTTC. It encodes CASSLQVGYGYTF.

This clonotype has ten or more counts. This chain joins TRBV27 and TRBJ2-7; weak D call: TRBD1 (6 bases). Per germline, CDR1 MNHEY and CDR2 SMNVEV (reference sequence). Trimming removed 4 bases from V and 5 bases from J, with 15 bases in between. The CDR3 is 14 amino acids. CDR3 residues: CASSWGQGVNEQYF. The CDR3 nucleotides are TGTGCCAGCAGTTGGGGACAAGGAGTCAACGAGCAGTACTTC.

This chain joins TRBV4-3 and TRBJ2-1; 11 nucleotides align to TRBD2. CDR1 is LGHNA and CDR2 is YSLEER in the germline V gene. This CDR3 is 15 amino acids long. Trimming at V came to 0 bases and at J to 8 bases, leaving 3 bases not matched to a gene. CDR3 sequence (DNA): TGCGCCAGCAGCCAAGAAGTAGCGGGAGGGTATGAGCAGTTCTTC. It specifies CASSQEVAGGYEQFF.

In its sample, this clonotype was seen many times. The genes are TRBV20-1 and TRBJ1-5; no clear D gene. This CDR3 region has 13 residues. V was clipped by 5 bases and J by 4 bases, with 12 bases between them. CDR1 is DFQATT, CDR2 SNEGSKA, per germline (reference sequence). The CDR3 region has the DNA TGCAGTGCTGGATCTACGATGAATCAGCCCCAGCATTTT. Its protein is CSAGSTMNQPQHF.

This clonotype occurred a few times. The chain recombines TRBV27 with TRBJ2-7; 9 bases align to TRBD2. J lost 5 bases, V lost 3 bases, and 5 bases had no gene match. The V gene's germline CDR1 is MNHEY and CDR2 SMNVEV (reference sequence). The CDR3 length is 14 residues. The CDR3 coding sequence is TGTGCCAGCAGTTTTATAGCGGGAGTCAACGAGCAGTACTTC. It encodes CASSFIAGVNEQYF.

This clonotype was seen ten or more times. The chain combines TRBV30 with TRBJ2-1; no clear D gene. This CDR3 is 11 amino acids long. V was shortened by 0 bases and J by 8 bases, with 5 bases between the two germline ends. Germline V CDR1 and CDR2: GTSNPN, SVGIG (reference sequence). The DNA for the CDR3 is TGTGCCTGGAGTGTAATTGATGAGCAGTTCTTC. Its translation: CAWSVIDEQFF.

This clonotype came up many times. CDR3 amino acids: CASTTGTGSSYEQYF. Here the CDR3 DNA reads TGTGCCAGCACCACCGGGACAGGGAGCTCCTACGAGCAGTACTTC. The rearrangement uses TRBV7-9 and TRBJ2-7; TRBD1 aligns across 9 bases. Germline V gene sequence: CDR1 SEHNR, CDR2 FQNEAQ (reference sequence). V gave up 7 bases and J gave up 0 bases; unmatched junction bases: 7. CDR3 length: 15 residues.

The sample holds one count of this clonotype. The rearrangement links TRBV27 to TRBJ1-2, with a tentative D call TRBD1 (5 bases). V was cut by 5 bases and J by 8 bases, with 21 bases left in between. CDR1 and CDR2 from the germline V gene are MNHEY and SMNVEV (reference sequence). CDR3 length equals 15 residues. Here the CDR3 DNA reads TGTGCCAGCAGTCCCATGGGGGGGGTGGTTTGGGGCTACACCTTC. Its protein is CASSPMGGVVWGYTF.

V and J are TRBV20-1 and TRBJ2-7; D gene unclear. This CDR3 is built from 17 residues. The V end was cut by 0 bases, the J end by 2 bases, with 20 bases between. Germline V gene sequence: CDR1 DFQATT, CDR2 SNEGSKA (reference sequence). The CDR3 sequence: CSARDARGIHNPYEQYF. The CDR3 DNA reads TGCAGTGCTAGAGATGCTCGAGGAATACATAACCCCTACGAGCAGTACTTC.

This clonotype was picked up many times. This chain joins TRBV4-1 and TRBJ1-5, with 7 bases identical to TRBD1. The V segment lost 4 bases and the J segment 6 bases; nucleotides outside the gene matches: 12. Germline lookup yields CDR1 MGHRA and CDR2 YSYEKL. The length of the CDR3 is 16 residues. The CDR3 here is CASSPLEQGHAQPQHF. CDR3 DNA: TGCGCCAGCAGCCCACTTGAACAGGGGCATGCTCAGCCCCAGCATTTT.

This chain uses TRBV27 with TRBJ1-6; the D is unclear. Germline CDR1 reads MNHEY; CDR2 reads SMNVEV (reference sequence). This CDR3 contains 15 residues. The ends were cut back, 6 bases at V and 0 bases at J, with 9 bases in the middle. The CDR3 DNA reads as TGTGCCAGCAGACCATGGAGCTCCTATAATTCACCCCTCCACTTT. It specifies CASRPWSSYNSPLHF.

Many counts were recorded for this clonotype. This sequence joins TRBV24-1 and TRBJ2-3, with 10 nucleotides matching TRBD1. Unmatched junction bases numbered 0, after V lost 3 bases and J lost 4 bases. This CDR3 spans 14 amino acids. Germline CDR1 is KGHDR and CDR2 is SFDVKD. The CDR3 here is CATSDGTGADTQYF. CDR3 coding DNA: TGTGCCACCAGTGATGGGACAGGGGCAGATACGCAGTATTTT.

The genes are TRBV6-2 or TRBV6-3 and TRBJ2-5, with 14 bases that match TRBD2. This CDR3 region has 17 residues. In germline, CDR1 is MNHEY, CDR2 SVGEGT. V trimming: 4 bases; J trimming: 2 bases; junction bases outside the gene matches: 6. CDR3 nucleotides: TGTGCCAGCAGTTCCTTCGGGACTAGCGGGGGACAAGAGACCCAGTACTTC. It encodes CASSSFGTSGGQETQYF.

The chain combines TRBV19 with TRBJ2-1; D unresolved. CDR1 and CDR2 (germline): LNHDA, SQIVND (reference sequence). The V end was cut by 1 base, the J end by 8 bases, with 15 bases between. There are 15 residues in the CDR3. DNA of the CDR3: TGTGCCAGTAGTATAGTCCCCTTAGGCGGCGATGAGCAGTTCTTC. Translated: CASSIVPLGGDEQFF. Based on the CDR3 plus reference TRBV19 and TRBJ2-1, the full variable domain is DGGITQSPKYLFRKEGQNVTLSCEQNLNHDAMYWYRQDPGQGLRLIYYSQIVNDFQKGDIAEGYSVSREKKESFPLTVTSAQKNPTAFYLCASSIVPLGGDEQFFGPGTRLTVL.

The chain links TRBV6-2 or TRBV6-3 to TRBJ2-5; D may be TRBD1 or TRBD2 (6 bases each). V was shortened by 2 bases and J by 5 bases, with 15 bases between the two germline ends. This CDR3 is 15 amino acids long. Germline V gene data show CDR1 as MNHEY and CDR2 as SVGEGT. The CDR3 here is CASSYNGPGAETQYF. The CDR3, as DNA: TGTGCCAGCAGTTACAACGGGCCGGGGGCGGAGACCCAGTACTTC.

This clonotype was observed many times. The V and J genes are TRBV20-1 and TRBJ1-2; D is undetermined. The V gene lost 6 bases and the J gene lost 2 bases, with 13 bases spanning the gap. The CDR3 consists of 13 residues. Germline V CDR1 and CDR2: DFQATT, SNEGSKA (reference sequence). The CDR3 region is CSAHDQENYGYTF. Here the CDR3 DNA reads TGCAGTGCGCATGATCAGGAGAACTATGGCTACACCTTC.

Comment on this clonotype: This may stem from a read error, because a much larger clone lies one nucleotide away. The chain carries TRBV13 and TRBJ2-7; TRBD2 is a possible D gene (5 bases). The CDR3 length is 15 residues. Looked up from germline, CDR1 is PRHDT and CDR2 is FYEKMQ (reference sequence). The CDR3 DNA is TGTGCCGGCAGCTCGAGGCCGGACTCCTACTACGAGCAGTACTTC. It translates to CAGSSRPDSYYEQYF.

This clonotype occurred a few times. The V and J genes are TRBV6-4 and TRBJ2-3; no reliable D call. Between the trimmed V and J ends, which lost 0 bases and 0 bases, there was a span of 7 bases. The CDR3 is 15 residues long. CDR1 is MRHNA, CDR2 SNTAGT, per germline. CDR3 amino acids: CASSDSKASTDTQYF. In nucleotides, the CDR3 is TGTGCCAGCAGTGACTCGAAGGCTAGCACAGATACGCAGTATTTT.

This clonotype appeared a few times. Just one base apart from a much larger clone, this may be a read error. The chain joins TRBV12-3 or TRBV12-4 to TRBJ1-1; D remains unclear. The CDR3 is made up of 14 amino acids. This chain's CDR3 is CASSHPALTTGAFF. In DNA, the CDR3 is TGTGCCAGCAGTCACCCGGCCCTGACCACTGGAGCTTTCTTT.

The CDR3 sequence is CSARDLLGHSNQPQHF. Written as DNA, the CDR3 is TGCAGTGCTAGAGATCTCCTGGGTCATAGCAATCAGCCCCAGCATTTT. The chain recombines TRBV20-1 with TRBJ1-5; D gene ambiguous. Trimming cost V 0 bases and J 0 bases, with 12 bases left between them. CDR3 length: 16 residues. Germline CDR1 DFQATT, CDR2 SNEGSKA (reference sequence).

This clonotype was counted ten times or more. The chain links TRBV15 to TRBJ2-3, with unresolved D. Germline-derived CDR1 and CDR2 are LNHNV and YYDKDF (reference sequence). The length of the CDR3 is 15 residues. Deletions cut 3 bases from V and 0 bases from J, with 10 bases between. The DNA of the CDR3 is TGTGCCACCAGCAGTACTGCTACAAGCACAGATACGCAGTATTTT. Translating it yields CATSSTATSTDTQYF.